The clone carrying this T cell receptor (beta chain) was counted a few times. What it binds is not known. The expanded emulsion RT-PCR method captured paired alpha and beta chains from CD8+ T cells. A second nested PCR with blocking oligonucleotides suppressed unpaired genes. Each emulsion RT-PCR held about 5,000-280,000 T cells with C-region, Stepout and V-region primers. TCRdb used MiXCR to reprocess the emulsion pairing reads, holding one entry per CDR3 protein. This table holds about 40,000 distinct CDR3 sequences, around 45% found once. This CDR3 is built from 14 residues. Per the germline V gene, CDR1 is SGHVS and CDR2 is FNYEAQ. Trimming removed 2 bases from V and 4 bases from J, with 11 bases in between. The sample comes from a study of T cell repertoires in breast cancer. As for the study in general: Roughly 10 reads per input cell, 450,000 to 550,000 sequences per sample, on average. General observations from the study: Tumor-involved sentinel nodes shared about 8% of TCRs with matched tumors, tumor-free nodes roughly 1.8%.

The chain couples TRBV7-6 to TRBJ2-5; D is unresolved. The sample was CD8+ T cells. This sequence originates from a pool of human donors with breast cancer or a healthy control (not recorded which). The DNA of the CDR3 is TGTGCCAGCAGCTTAAACTCCCTCGGAGAGACCCAGTACTTC. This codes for CASSLNSLGETQYF.